This T cell receptor (beta chain) came from a study of blood T cell repertoires in COVID-19. Study-wide background: There were acute and convalescent COVID-19 samples, and they came from the United States, Italy and Spain. Nucleic acid was either cDNA or gDNA, and it came from T cells, B-cell-depleted T cells, or PBMCs.

Original handling: Quantification of nucleated cells was approximated via reference gene primer amplification. This table comes from immunoSEQ multiplex PCR, and its TCRdb copy is limited to in-frame clones, with some not included. The V and J calls and the clone size are those of that table, but D and trimming were determined from the DNA. The sample has around 370,000 clones, more than 75% seen once; the top ten hold more than 0.95%. J lost 6 bases, V lost 9 bases, and 6 bases had no gene match. The CDR3 is made up of 13 amino acids. Per germline, CDR1 SGHRS and CDR2 YFSETQ. Participants, roughly 18 to 90 years old, spanned approximately 26 US areas.

The TCR comes from a woman between 18 and 29 years old who had recovered from COVID-19. This sequence joins TRBV5-1 and TRBJ2-1; 10 nucleotides line up with TRBD2. The material sequenced was PBMCs or T cells enriched from blood (not recorded which). The CDR3 spells CAIPGTSVNEQFF. The CDR3 DNA is TGCGCCATCCCCGGGACTAGCGTCAATGAGCAGTTCTTC.